This T cell receptor (beta chain) is drawn from a study of T-cell reconstitution after alpha-beta-depleted transplantation in children. Study outcomes and limitations: Surviving recipient T cells and thymic progenitors underlay high day-60 TCRbeta diversity in some patients. Expanded graft clones numbering several hundred reportedly gave rise to alpha-beta T cells about two months after transplant.

Concerning this clonotype itself: Its antigen remains unidentified.

The TCRbeta library incorporated unique molecular identifiers. TCRdb re-analysed the PCR reads in MiXCR, keeping a single row per CDR3 protein. The sample carries a few hundred thousand distinct CDR3 sequences, about 24% recorded once. V gave up 5 bases and J gave up 2 bases, with 12 bases separating them. CDR3 length: 14 amino acids. Germline V gives CDR1 MNHNS, CDR2 SASEGT. Sequenced material: PBMCs, mostly from graft donor cells, taken 360 days after TCRalphabeta/CD19-depleted stem cell transplant. This chain links TRBV6-1 with TRBJ2-5; perhaps TRBD2 as D (5 bases). The TCR was taken from a female patient aged 2-15 years who had a stem cell transplant for congenital amegakaryocytic thrombocytopenia, so the T cells may come from the graft donor. DNA for the CDR3: TGTGCCAGCAGTCCCCGACTAAAACAAGAGACCCAGTACTTC. It is translated as CASSPRLKQETQYF.